Below are 15 T cell receptor beta chains sequenced from a single sample in a study of beta chain features in type 1 diabetes. Since all of the isolated RNA was reverse transcribed, expressed TCRB transcripts were what got sequenced. The repertoire was sequenced with immunoSEQ multiplex PCR; TCRdb's copy has only in-frame clones and lacks some. This sample has some 360,000 clones, with around a fifth found just once. Sequencing input: naive CD4+ T cells from blood. The receptors shown here come from a woman aged 18-29 years in good health.

This clone was recorded a few times. The chain has TRBV5-5 and TRBJ2-1, with 9 bases matching TRBD1. CDR1 SGHKS and CDR2 YYEKEE come from the germline V gene (reference sequence). The ends lost 4 bases at V and 5 bases at J; junction bases unmatched: 4. The CDR3 is 14 residues long. CDR3: CASSGRDRDNEQFF. The CDR3 nucleotides are TGTGCCAGCAGCGGCCGGGACAGGGACAATGAGCAGTTCTTC.

The chain links TRBV7-9 to TRBJ1-3; D unresolved. Germline-derived CDR1 and CDR2 are SEHNR and FQNEAQ (reference sequence). The CDR3 length is 12 residues. V lost 6 bases to trimming and J lost 4 bases, with 7 bases between them. The CDR3: CASRGPGNTIYF. In DNA, the CDR3 is TGTGCCAGCAGGGGCCCGGGAAACACCATATATTTT.

This clone was seen only once. The J gene is TRBJ1-2, the V gene TRBV18; the D gene is possibly TRBD1 (6 bases). Germline CDR1 KGHSH, CDR2 LQKENI. V lost 1 base and J 8 bases, leaving 14 bases between the germline ends. The CDR3 covers 14 residues. The DNA for the CDR3 is TGTGCCAGCTCACCACAACAGGGATCGGGAGGCTACACCTTC. Its translation is CASSPQQGSGGYTF.

The chain uses TRBV29-1 and TRBJ1-2; D unclear. The CDR3 extends over 11 amino acids. CDR1 SQVTM and CDR2 ANQGSEA come from the germline V gene. Trimming shortened V by 7 bases and J by 5 bases, and 11 bases separated the two germline ends. The CDR3, as DNA: TGCAGCGCTACCGGCGGTTATGGCTACACCTTC. Amino acids: CSATGGYGYTF. The variable domain in full, with the rest retrieved from reference TRBV29-1 and TRBJ1-2, is SAVISQKPSRDICQRGTSLTIQCQVDSQVTMMFWYRQQPGQSLTLIATANQGSEATYESGFVIDKFPISRPNLTFSTLTVSNMSPEDSSIYLCSATGGYGYTFGSGTRLTVV.

This clone was observed a few times. The rearrangement links TRBV4-2 to TRBJ1-2; D not certain. The V gene's germline CDR1 is LGHNA and CDR2 YNFKEQ. With 0 bases removed from V and 3 bases from J, the gap between germline ends came to 11 bases. This CDR3 is built from 15 residues. For the CDR3, the DNA is TGTGCCAGCAGCCAAGATGGAGGCGGTGACTATGGCTACACCTTC. This codes for CASSQDGGGDYGYTF.

The genes are TRBV5-8 and TRBJ2-7, with TRBD1 matching over 7 bases. Looked up from germline, CDR1 is SGHTS and CDR2 is YDEGEE. V trimming: 5 bases; J trimming: 5 bases; junction bases outside the gene matches: 10. The CDR3 totals 14 residues. The CDR3 protein is CASRGGRASHEQYF. In DNA, the CDR3 is TGTGCCAGCAGAGGGGGCAGGGCGTCCCACGAGCAGTACTTC.

This clone was observed a handful of times. The V gene is TRBV7-9, the J gene TRBJ2-3; TRBD1 might be the D (6 bases). V dropped 1 base and J dropped 2 bases, with 7 bases sitting between them. The V gene's germline CDR1 is SEHNR and CDR2 FQNEAQ (reference sequence). The length of the CDR3 is 14 residues. The CDR3: CASSLEGDTDTQYF. As DNA, the CDR3 is TGTGCCAGCAGCTTAGAGGGGGACACAGATACGCAGTATTTT.

This clone was seen a handful of times. The chain joins TRBV5-1 to TRBJ2-7, with 9 bases aligning to TRBD2. This CDR3 is built from 15 residues. Germline CDR1 is SGHRS and CDR2 is YFSETQ. V shed 1 base, J shed 5 bases, and the junction held 7 bases outside the gene matches. CDR3 nucleotides: TGCGCCAGCAGCTTGATCGCTAGCGGGGTAAACGAGCAGTACTTC. Translated: CASSLIASGVNEQYF.

Only a few counts were recorded for this clone. In DNA, the CDR3 is TGTGCCTGGGACCAGGGGACATCGGACACAGATACGCAGTATTTT. It translates to CAWDQGTSDTDTQYF. The chain joins TRBV30 to TRBJ2-3; weak D call: TRBD1 (6 bases). The CDR3 covers 15 residues. Germline values: CDR1 GTSNPN, CDR2 SVGIG (reference sequence). Trimming left V 5 bases short and J 2 bases short, with 17 bases between.

The V call is TRBV6-6, the J call TRBJ1-2; D is uncertain. The ends were cut back, 0 bases at V and 4 bases at J, with 6 bases in the middle. Germline-derived CDR1 and CDR2 are MNHNY and SVGAGI (reference sequence). CDR3 length equals 13 residues. The CDR3 reads CASSYSRGYGYTF. CDR3 coding DNA: TGTGCCAGCAGTTACTCGAGAGGCTATGGCTACACCTTC.

This clone appeared a few times. The gene calls are TRBV30 and TRBJ2-3; the match to TRBD2 covers 13 bases. Losses at the gene ends were 3 bases for V and 6 bases for J; bases not matched to a gene: 9. The length of the CDR3 is 16 residues. Looked up from germline, CDR1 is GTSNPN and CDR2 is SVGIG (reference sequence). The CDR3 sequence is CAWSLTSGRSVDTQYF. CDR3 in DNA: TGTGCCTGGAGCCTGACTAGCGGGAGGTCGGTTGATACGCAGTATTTT.

The sample holds a few counts of this clone. The chain links TRBV14 to TRBJ1-1, with D possibly TRBD1 on 6 matching bases. The CDR3 is 14 residues long. CDR1 SGHDN and CDR2 FVKESK come from the germline V gene. With 2 bases removed from V and 8 bases from J, the gap between germline ends came to 15 bases. CDR3 bases: TGTGCCAGCAGCCAACTTCGATCCAGGGGCGAAGCTTTCTTT. Protein sequence: CASSQLRSRGEAFF.

This clone was seen a few times. The rearrangement links TRBV11-2 to TRBJ2-1; possible D gene TRBD1, 6 bases. The CDR3 extends over 15 amino acids. Per the germline V gene, CDR1 is SGHAT and CDR2 is FQNNGV. Trimming took off 5 bases at V and 4 bases at J, with 15 bases between the two ends. DNA for the CDR3: TGTGCCAGCAGCCGATACAGGGCCCCTTACAATGAGCAGTTCTTC. It codes for CASSRYRAPYNEQFF.

V is TRBV7-2 and J is TRBJ2-7; no definite D call. With 1 base removed from V and 0 bases from J, the gap between germline ends came to 10 bases. The CDR3 runs to 15 residues. Germline assignment: CDR1 SGHTA and CDR2 FQGNSA. CDR3: CASSLVRESSYEQYF. CDR3 bases: TGTGCCAGCAGCTTAGTAAGAGAAAGCTCCTACGAGCAGTACTTC.

This clone showed up just a few times. This chain connects TRBV7-9 to TRBJ2-7; a possible D gene is TRBD1 (6 bases). The CDR3 has 15 residues. The V end was cut by 5 bases, the J end by 2 bases, with 16 bases between. The germline gives CDR1 SEHNR, CDR2 FQNEAQ (reference sequence). The chain's CDR3 is CASSPRTVKPYEQYF. The CDR3 coding sequence is TGTGCCAGCAGCCCCCGGACAGTTAAGCCCTACGAGCAGTACTTC.